This T cell receptor (beta chain) was captured in a study of blood T cell repertoires in COVID-19. Study at large: PBMCs, B-cell-depleted T cells, or T cells were the source of the cDNA or gDNA that made up the material.

The assay was immunoSEQ multiplex PCR, and TCRdb's table has in-frame clones only and misses some. The table lists around 190,000 clones, 80% to 85% of them singletons. Trimming took 4 bases from V and 6 from J, leaving 7 bases between them. Germline assignment: CDR1 LGHDT and CDR2 YNNKEL (reference sequence). The CDR3 runs to 13 residues. Seattle enrolled patients during active infection and tracked them longitudinally. The chain carries TRBV3-1 (or the pseudogene TRBV3-2) and TRBJ1-6; D is ambiguous. The sample consisted of peripheral blood. This TCR was sampled from a woman in her 70s with COVID-19, enrolled during active disease. Here the CDR3 reads CASSLYGNSPLHF. The CDR3 coding sequence is TGTGCCAGCAGCCTCTACGGTAATTCACCCCTCCACTTT.